The 13 T cell receptor beta chains below were found in one sample sequenced in a study of blood T cell repertoires in COVID-19. Data came from immunoSEQ multiplex PCR; TCRdb stores just in-frame clones and leaves some out. The table includes more than 300,000 clones, about 83% detected once. The sample consisted of peripheral blood. Every receptor here comes from a woman aged 45-65 years with acute or convalescent COVID-19.

The genes are TRBV24-1 and TRBJ1-5; 11 bases match TRBD1. This CDR3 is built from 15 residues. Germline V gene sequence: CDR1 KGHDR, CDR2 SFDVKD. V shed 1 base and J 7 bases; nucleotides not matched to a gene: 2. CDR3 coding DNA: TGTGCCACCAGTGATTTCCGGGACAGGGGGCAGCCCCAGCATTTT. Translated, it gives CATSDFRDRGQPQHF.

This chain joins TRBV30 and TRBJ2-3; tentative D call: TRBD2 (6 bases). This CDR3 has 16 residues. Germline V gene data show CDR1 as GTSNPN and CDR2 as SVGIG (reference sequence). V lost 3 bases and J lost 2, with 18 bases in between. CDR3 region: CAWRDAGTSYTDTQYF. CDR3 nucleotides: TGTGCCTGGAGGGACGCCGGGACTTCTTACACAGATACGCAGTATTTT.

J is TRBJ2-7 and V is TRBV21-1; TRBD2, the table's D call, lacks a check against the DNA. TRBV21-1 corresponds to a pseudogene. This CDR3 spans 22 amino acids. CDR3 DNA sequence: TGTGCCAGCAGCAAAGGACGCGGTCTGGGGGGGGCCGGTTGGACAAGCACCTACGAGCAGTACGTC. The encoded protein is CASSKGRGLGGAGWTSTYEQYV.

This chain links TRBV24-1 with TRBJ2-1; a possible D gene is TRBD1 (5 bases). Germline CDR1 is KGHDR and CDR2 is SFDVKD. V was trimmed by 1 base and J by 5 bases, leaving 14 bases between them. This CDR3 is built from 16 residues. CDR3 amino acids: CATSDLGATAHNEQFF. The CDR3, as DNA: TGTGCCACCAGTGATTTAGGGGCGACAGCTCACAATGAGCAGTTCTTC.

The chain carries TRBV7-2 and TRBJ2-1; TRBD2 aligns across 12 bases. The CDR3 is 18 amino acids. Germline V CDR1 and CDR2: SGHTA, FQGNSA. J gave up 7 bases and V 1 base, and 11 bases lay outside the gene matches. The CDR3 here is CASSLGPSLAGGQNEQFF. The CDR3 region has the DNA TGTGCCAGCAGCTTAGGCCCCTCCCTAGCGGGGGGGCAAAATGAGCAGTTCTTC.

The gene calls are TRBV2 and TRBJ1-5; 9 bases map to TRBD1. The CDR3 is made up of 15 amino acids. Germline CDR1 is SNHLY and CDR2 is FYNNEI. V lost 6 bases and J lost 4; bases outside the gene matches: 7. CDR3 sequence (DNA): TGTGCCAGCAGGGCGACCGGGACAGGGAATCAGCCCCAGCATTTT. This sequence encodes CASRATGTGNQPQHF.

The V gene is TRBV6-6, the J gene TRBJ1-1; maybe TRBD1 (5 bases). CDR1 is MNHNY and CDR2 is SVGAGI in the germline V gene (reference sequence). The CDR3 contains 15 residues. V lost 5 bases and J 3 bases, leaving 16 bases between the germline ends. The CDR3 DNA follows: TGTGCCAGCAGTCCACCCCAGGGACTCTACACTGAAGCTTTCTTT. Translation: CASSPPQGLYTEAFF.

V is TRBV2 and J is TRBJ1-4; 8 bases agree with TRBD1. This CDR3 contains 16 residues. CDR1 is SNHLY and CDR2 is FYNNEI in the germline V gene. With V trimmed by 6 bases and J by 1 base, 7 bases remained unmatched. This chain's CDR3 is CASSRDRGGTNEKLFF. The CDR3 DNA is TGTGCCAGCAGCAGAGACAGGGGAGGAACTAATGAAAAACTGTTTTTT.

V and J are TRBV19 and TRBJ2-1; 9 bases map to TRBD1. The CDR3 runs 14 residues. The germline V gene has CDR1 LNHDA and CDR2 SQIVND (reference sequence). The V segment lost 8 bases and the J segment 7 bases; nucleotides outside the gene matches: 9. CDR3 DNA: TGTGCCAGTCATAACATGGACAGGGGTAATGAGCAGTTCTTC. Translated: CASHNMDRGNEQFF.

The chain recombines TRBV19 with TRBJ1-3, with 12 bases that match TRBD1. J was trimmed by 3 bases and V by 10 bases; bases with no gene match: 7. The CDR3 length is 15 residues. Germline V CDR1 and CDR2: LNHDA, SQIVND (reference sequence). The CDR3 nucleotides are TGTGCCACTGGGACAGGGGGCTCCTATGGAAACACCATATATTTT. Translated: CATGTGGSYGNTIYF.

DNA for the CDR3: TGTGCCAGCAGCGCGATGGGTGGAGGGGACTATGAAAAACTGTTTTTT. It yields the protein CASSAMGGGDYEKLFF. The gene calls are TRBV5-4 and TRBJ1-4; tentative D call: TRBD1 (5 bases). V lost 4 bases, J lost 6 bases, and 19 bases lay in between. The CDR3 spans 16 residues. Germline V gives CDR1 SGHNT, CDR2 YYREEE (reference sequence).

The chain carries TRBV9 and TRBJ1-4, with unresolved D. Trimming stripped 0 bases from V and 0 bases from J, with 9 bases between. Looked up from germline, CDR1 is SGDLS and CDR2 is YYNGEE. The CDR3 is made up of 16 amino acids. CDR3 DNA: TGTGCCAGCAGCGTAGGTGGCAGGACAACTAATGAAAAACTGTTTTTT. Encoded protein: CASSVGGRTTNEKLFF.

The chain uses TRBV6-5 and TRBJ2-7; D perhaps matches TRBD1 (5 bases). V was cut by 5 bases and J by 7 bases, with 21 bases left in between. CDR1 is MNHEY, CDR2 SVGAGI, per germline. The CDR3 is made up of 15 amino acids. CDR3 loop: CASSQRGDWRMEQYF. CDR3 DNA sequence: TGTGCCAGCAGTCAAAGGGGTGACTGGCGTATGGAGCAGTACTTC.